This TCR beta chain is drawn from a study of T cells in localized non-small cell lung cancer. The data were produced by immunoSEQ multiplex PCR, yet TCRdb's version contains in-frame clones alone and is incomplete. This table holds 45,000 to 60,000 clones, approximately 83% found once. Findings of the study overall: The study found T cell clonality highest in uninvolved adjacent lung, above tumor. Sequencing was limited to one tumor region, leaving the possibility of heterogeneity open. Appearances in adjacent lung were noted for a median approximately 50 of the top 100 tumor clones.

CDR3 length: 17 residues. Trimming at V came to 4 bases and at J to 0 bases, leaving 9 bases not matched to a gene. Germline loops: CDR1 SNHLY, CDR2 FYNNEI. Turning to this clone: The antigen remains undetermined.

The rearrangement links TRBV2 to TRBJ2-3, with 8 bases fitting TRBD1. Sample: peripheral blood, taken before any cancer treatment. This receptor was identified in a female donor older than 55 with stage II squamous cell lung carcinoma. CDR3 sequence: CASSGGQASSSTDTQYF. CDR3 in DNA: TGTGCCAGCAGTGGGGGACAGGCTTCCTCTAGCACAGATACGCAGTATTTT.